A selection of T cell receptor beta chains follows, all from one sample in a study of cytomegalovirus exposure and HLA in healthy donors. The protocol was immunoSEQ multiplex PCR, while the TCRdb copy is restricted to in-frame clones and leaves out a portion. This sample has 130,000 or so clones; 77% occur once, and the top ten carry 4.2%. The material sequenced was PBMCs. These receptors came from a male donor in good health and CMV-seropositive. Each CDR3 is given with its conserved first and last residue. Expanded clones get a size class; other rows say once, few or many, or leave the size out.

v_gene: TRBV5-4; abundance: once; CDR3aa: CASSPESTAYFYGYTF
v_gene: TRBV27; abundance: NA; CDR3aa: CASSPRQPVAELYNEQFF
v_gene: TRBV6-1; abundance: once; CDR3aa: CASSDRGTEAFF
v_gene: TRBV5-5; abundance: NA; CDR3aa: CASSLGSAYEQYF
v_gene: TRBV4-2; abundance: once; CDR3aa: CASIPRSGRGSDTQYF
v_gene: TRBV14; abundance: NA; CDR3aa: CASSLILADTQYF
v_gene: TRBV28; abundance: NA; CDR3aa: CASSLPLNEKLFF
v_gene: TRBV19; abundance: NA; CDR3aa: CASSIGRVPDSTDTQYF
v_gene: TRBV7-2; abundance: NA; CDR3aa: CASSFGGRSSYEQYF
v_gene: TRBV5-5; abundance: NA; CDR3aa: CASSFSRGLGTDTQYF
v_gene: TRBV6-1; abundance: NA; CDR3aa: CASSQTGGYGYTF
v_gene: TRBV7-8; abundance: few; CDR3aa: CASSSTTGGTYEQYF
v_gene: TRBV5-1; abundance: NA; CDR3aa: CASSLAGGTVPYEQYF
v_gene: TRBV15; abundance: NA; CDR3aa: CATSRERQGPDTQYF
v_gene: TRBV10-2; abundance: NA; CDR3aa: CASTERTSGRSYNEQFF
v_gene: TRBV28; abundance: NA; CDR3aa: CASLPGREYQETQYF
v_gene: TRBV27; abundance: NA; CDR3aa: CASSHGGNEQYF
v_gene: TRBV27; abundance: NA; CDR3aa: CASSLRGQDNSPLHF
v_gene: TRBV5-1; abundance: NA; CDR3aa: CASSSGTGTYEQYF
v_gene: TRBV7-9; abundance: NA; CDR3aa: CASSLEAGGRETQYF
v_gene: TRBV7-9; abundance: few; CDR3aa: CASRQFQETQYF
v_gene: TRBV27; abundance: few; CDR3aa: CASSFAGDTQYF
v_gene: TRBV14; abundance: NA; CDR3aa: CASSQEGLAGMLGSYNEQFF
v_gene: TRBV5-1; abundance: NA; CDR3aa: CASSLDRHQETQYF
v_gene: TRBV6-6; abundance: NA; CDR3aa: CASMGQGSYNEQFF
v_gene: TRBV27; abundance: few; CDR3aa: CASKRPGQGAHEQFF
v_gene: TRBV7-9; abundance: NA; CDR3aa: CSSSFRDTVSGYTF
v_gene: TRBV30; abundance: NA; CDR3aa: CAWATSSTQETQYF
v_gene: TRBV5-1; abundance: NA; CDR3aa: CASSSGQSYNEQFF
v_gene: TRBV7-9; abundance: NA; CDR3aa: CASSSRTGTAVEEQYF